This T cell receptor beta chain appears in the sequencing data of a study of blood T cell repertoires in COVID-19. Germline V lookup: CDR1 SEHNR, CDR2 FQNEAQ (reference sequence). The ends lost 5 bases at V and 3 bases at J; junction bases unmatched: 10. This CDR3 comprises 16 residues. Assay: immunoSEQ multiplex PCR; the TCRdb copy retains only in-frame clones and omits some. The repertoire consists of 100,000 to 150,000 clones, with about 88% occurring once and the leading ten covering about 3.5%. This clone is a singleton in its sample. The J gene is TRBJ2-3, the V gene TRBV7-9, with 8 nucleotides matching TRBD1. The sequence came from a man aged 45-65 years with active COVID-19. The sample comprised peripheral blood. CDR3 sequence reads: CASSPQGRGLTDTQYF. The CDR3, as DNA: TGTGCCAGCAGCCCACAGGGCAGGGGGCTGACAGATACGCAGTATTTT. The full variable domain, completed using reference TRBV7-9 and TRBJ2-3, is DTGVSQNPRHKITKRGQNVTFRCDPISEHNRLYWYRQTLGQGPEFLTYFQNEAQLEKSRLLSDRFSAERPKGSFSTLEIQRTEQGDSAMYLCASSPQGRGLTDTQYFGPGTRLTVL.